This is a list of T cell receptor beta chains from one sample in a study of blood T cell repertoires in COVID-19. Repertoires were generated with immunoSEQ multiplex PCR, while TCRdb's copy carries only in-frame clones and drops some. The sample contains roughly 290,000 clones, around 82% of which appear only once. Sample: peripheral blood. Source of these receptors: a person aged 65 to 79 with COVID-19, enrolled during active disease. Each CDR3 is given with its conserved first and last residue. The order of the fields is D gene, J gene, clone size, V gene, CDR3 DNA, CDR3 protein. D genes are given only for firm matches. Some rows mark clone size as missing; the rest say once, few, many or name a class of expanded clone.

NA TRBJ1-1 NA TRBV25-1 TGTGCCAGCAGTGCCTTTCAGGGCACTGAAGCTTTCTTT CASSAFQGTEAFF
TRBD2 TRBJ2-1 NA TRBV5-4 TGTGCCAGCAGACTAGCGGGAGTCTCTGAGCAGTTCTTC CASRLAGVSEQFF
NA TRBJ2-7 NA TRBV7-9 TGTGCCAGCAGCTTAGCGCAGGGTACAGGAGTGAAGTACTTC CASSLAQGTGVKYF
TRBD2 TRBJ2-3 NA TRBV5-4 TGTGCCAGCAGCTTGGTTGGTAGCGGGCCTAGCGGGACAGATACGCAGTATTTT CASSLVGSGPSGTDTQYF
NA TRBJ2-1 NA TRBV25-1 TGTGCCAGCAGTCTTCTAGAGGGTGAGCAGTTCTTC CASSLLEGEQFF
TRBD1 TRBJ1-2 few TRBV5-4 TGTGCCAGCAGGACAGGGGAAAGCTATGGCTACACCTTC CASRTGESYGYTF
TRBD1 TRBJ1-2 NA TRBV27 TGTGCCAGCAGTACAGGGGGCGGTGGCTACACCTTC CASSTGGGGYTF
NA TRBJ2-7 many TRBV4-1 TGCGCCAGCAGCCAAGGACACGATTACGAGCAGTACTTC CASSQGHDYEQYF
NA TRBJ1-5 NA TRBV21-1 TGTGCCAGCAGCAGGGGACAGGGTCATCAGCCCCAGCATTTT CASSRGQGHQPQHF
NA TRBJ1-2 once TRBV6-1 TGTGCCAGCAGTGAAGATGGAAGGGCGGGTGGCTACACCTTC CASSEDGRAGGYTF
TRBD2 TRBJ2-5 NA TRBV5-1 TGCGCCAGCAGCTTTATTAGCGGGGGGTACCAAGAGACCCAGTACTTC CASSFISGGYQETQYF
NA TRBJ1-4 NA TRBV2 TGTGCCAGCAAGGTCAGGTTCAATGAAAAACTGTTTTTT CASKVRFNEKLFF
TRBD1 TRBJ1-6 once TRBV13 TGTGCCAGCAGCACCGGGACAGGGCGTTCACCCCTCCACTTT CASSTGTGRSPLHF
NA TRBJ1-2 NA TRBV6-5 TGTGCCAGCAGTTACTCCCGACAGGATGACTATGGCTACACCTTC CASSYSRQDDYGYTF
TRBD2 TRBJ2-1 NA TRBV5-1 TGCGCCAGCAGCTTGGTACCGGGGAGCGGGAGATACAATGAGCAGTTCTTC CASSLVPGSGRYNEQFF
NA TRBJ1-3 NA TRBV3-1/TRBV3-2 TGTGCCAGCAGCCAATCGTTTGGGGGCGCTTCGGGGGGAAACACCATATATTTT CASSQSFGGASGGNTIYF
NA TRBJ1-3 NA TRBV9 TGTGCCAGCAGCGTGGCGTCGGGGAGCTCTGGAAACACCATATATTTT CASSVASGSSGNTIYF